This TCR beta chain was captured by sequencing in a study of CXCR3-negative and CXCR3-positive naive CD8 T cells. UMI-labeled 5' RACE TRB cDNA libraries were prepared from the cells. TCRdb reprocessed the 5' RACE reads and reports one entry per CDR3 protein, with no DNA. The sample has 150,000 or so distinct CDR3 sequences. The CDR3 covers 16 residues. CDR1 and CDR2 (germline): MNHNS, SASEGT. Triplicate sorting captured a few hundred thousand cells each from every CD8+ T cell subset. Study-level findings and limits: CXCR3-positive naive cells had more hydrophobic TRB CDR3s than CXCR3-negative naive cells. Diversity in memory CD8+ cells fell much lower than the comparably high levels seen in both naive subsets. Cryopreserved cells showed partially decreased CXCR3 expression, and most assays used fresh PBMCs. No difference in surface CD5 was seen between naive subsets, and TCR strength was inferred from TRB CDR3 properties.

Regarding this clonotype: Antigen: not known.

V and J are TRBV6-1 and TRBJ2-1; with no DNA, the TCRdb D assignment of TRBD2 cannot be verified. Sequenced material: naive CXCR3+ CD8+ T cells from blood. Subset of the sample: CD45RO-CCR7+CD27+CD95- naive CD8+ T cells expressing CXCR3 (TNR3+). The receptor was derived from a human donor in good health. Some clones in this sample may be carry-over from other donors' samples. CDR3 protein: CASSSGTAGSYNEQFF.